The 10 T cell receptor beta chains below were found in one sample sequenced in a study of blood T cell repertoires in COVID-19. Here immunoSEQ multiplex PCR was the method, and the copy in TCRdb shows in-frame clones only, minus some. This table has about 260,000 clones, roughly four fifths appearing once. The specimen sequenced was peripheral blood. These receptor sequences come from a woman older than 75 with acute or convalescent COVID-19.

Only a few counts were recorded for this clone. The CDR3 region is CASSQGGTELFQPQHF. For the CDR3, the DNA is TGTGCCAGCAGCCAAGGAGGGACAGAGCTGTTTCAGCCCCAGCATTTT. This rearrangement joins TRBV4-2 to TRBJ1-5; 7 positions match TRBD1. The ends lost 1 base at V and 6 bases at J; junction bases unmatched: 9. Germline V gene sequence: CDR1 LGHNA, CDR2 YNFKEQ. The CDR3 consists of 16 residues.

This clone came up a few times. This chain links TRBV28 with TRBJ1-2; TRBD1 agrees at 9 bases. Germline trimming cut 5 bases from V and 5 bases from J; bases unmatched to any gene: 9. CDR3 length: 15 amino acids. CDR1 and CDR2 from the germline V gene are MDHEN and SYDVKM. CDR3 bases: TGTGCCAGCAGTAGACAGGGGGGTGGTAGTTATGGCTACACCTTC. Translation: CASSRQGGGSYGYTF.

The V and J genes are TRBV19 and TRBJ2-2, with 7 bases matching TRBD2. The germline CDR1 and CDR2 sequences are LNHDA and SQIVND (reference sequence). The CDR3 covers 15 residues. J gave up 2 bases and V 6 bases, and 6 bases lay outside the gene matches. Written as DNA, the CDR3 is TGTGCCAGTAGGTCTAGCGGTTTTAACACCGGGGAGCTGTTTTTT. It codes for CASRSSGFNTGELFF. Full variable domain (missing parts from reference TRBV19 and TRBJ2-2): DGGITQSPKYLFRKEGQNVTLSCEQNLNHDAMYWYRQDPGQGLRLIYYSQIVNDFQKGDIAEGYSVSREKKESFPLTVTSAQKNPTAFYLCASRSSGFNTGELFFGEGSRLTVL.

This chain uses TRBV3-1 (or the pseudogene TRBV3-2) with TRBJ1-5; TRBD1 is a possible D gene (5 bases). This CDR3 has 13 residues. Germline V CDR1 and CDR2: LGHDT, YNNKEL (reference sequence). The V end was cut by 1 base, the J end by 9 bases, with 10 bases between. The CDR3 nucleotides are TGTGCCAGCAGCCAAGTGGGGACTTGGCCCCAGCATTTT. Protein: CASSQVGTWPQHF.

This chain joins TRBV7-8 and TRBJ1-6; 7 nucleotides agree with TRBD1. The V segment lost 5 bases and the J segment 6 bases; nucleotides outside the gene matches: 7. Germline lookup yields CDR1 SGHVS and CDR2 FQNEAQ. This CDR3 has 15 amino acids. The CDR3, as DNA: TGTGCCAGCAGCACCCGACAGGGTGTTAATTCACCCCTCCACTTT. Translation: CASSTRQGVNSPLHF.

This chain links TRBV9 with TRBJ2-7; D is perhaps TRBD2 (5 bases). The CDR3 length is 16 residues. Germline V gives CDR1 SGDLS, CDR2 YYNGEE. V was trimmed by 1 base and J by 2 bases, leaving 16 bases between them. The CDR3 loop reads CASSVRKPGITYEQYF. CDR3 nucleotides: TGTGCCAGCAGCGTACGTAAACCGGGAATTACCTACGAGCAGTACTTC.

The chain employs TRBV3-1 (or the pseudogene TRBV3-2) and TRBJ2-1; TRBD2 matches 10 bases. Germline V gene data show CDR1 as LGHDT and CDR2 as YNNKEL (reference sequence). The ends lost 4 bases at V and 9 bases at J; junction bases unmatched: 9. The CDR3 spans 15 residues. The CDR3 spells CASSPRTSGGGEQFF. DNA of the CDR3: TGTGCCAGCAGCCCGCGGACTAGCGGTGGGGGTGAGCAGTTCTTC.

The chain recombines TRBV9 with TRBJ2-7; TRBD1 might be the D (5 bases). Deletions cut 4 bases from V and 3 bases from J, with 8 bases between. CDR1 SGDLS and CDR2 YYNGEE come from the germline V gene. The CDR3 runs 12 residues. DNA of the CDR3: TGTGCCAGCAGCCAGGGCGACTACGAGCAGTACTTC. Its protein is CASSQGDYEQYF.

This clone was observed a few times. This chain joins TRBV30 and TRBJ2-3; 9 nucleotides align to TRBD2. CDR3 size: 17 residues. CDR1 GTSNPN and CDR2 SVGIG come from the germline V gene (reference sequence). V lost 0 bases, J lost 3 bases, and 10 bases stayed unmatched. CDR3 protein: CAWSVGGAGGLTDTQYF. CDR3 nucleotides: TGTGCCTGGAGTGTCGGTGGCGCGGGAGGGCTGACAGATACGCAGTATTTT. Using reference TRBV30 and TRBJ2-3 for the parts outside the CDR3, the full variable domain is SQTIHQWPATLVQPVGSPLSLECTVEGTSNPNLYWYRQAAGRGLQLLFYSVGIGQISSEVPQNLSASRPQDRQFILSSKKLLLSDSGFYLCAWSVGGAGGLTDTQYFGPGTRLTVL.

The CDR3 protein is CASSEMRGQGRRETQYF. CDR3 nucleotides: TGTGCCAGCAGTGAAATGAGGGGCCAGGGGCGACGAGAGACCCAGTACTTC. This chain uses TRBV6-1 with TRBJ2-5; D is perhaps TRBD1 (6 bases). The ends were cut back, 2 bases at V and 4 bases at J, with 20 bases in the middle. Germline CDR1 and CDR2: MNHNS and SASEGT. CDR3 size: 17 residues.